What follows are 12 T cell receptor beta chains derived from one specimen sequenced in a study of cytomegalovirus exposure and HLA in healthy donors. PCR employed 60 Vbeta and 13 Jbeta primers. Sequencing used immunoSEQ multiplex PCR; TCRdb keeps in-frame clones, though not all of them. Of 130,000 or so clones in the sample, 75% to 85% were seen once. Material: PBMCs. Receptor source: a woman younger than 35 in good health and CMV-seropositive.

There are a few counts of this clone. The rearrangement uses TRBV11-2 and TRBJ2-3, with 11 bases matching TRBD2. Unmatched junction bases numbered 8, after V lost 4 bases and J lost 2 bases. CDR3 length: 17 residues. Looked up from germline, CDR1 is SGHAT and CDR2 is FQNNGV. As DNA, the CDR3 is TGTGCCAGCAGCTCACCGCTAGCGGGGGGACTCACAGATACGCAGTATTTT. This translates into CASSSPLAGGLTDTQYF. Based on the CDR3 plus reference TRBV11-2 and TRBJ2-3, the full variable domain is EAGVAQSPRYKIIEKRQSVAFWCNPISGHATLYWYQQILGQGPKLLIQFQNNGVVDDSQLPKDRFSAERLKGVDSTLKIQPAKLEDSAVYLCASSSPLAGGLTDTQYFGPGTRLTVL.

The chain recombines TRBV2 with TRBJ2-5; TRBD1 aligns across 8 bases. V lost 10 bases, J lost 4 bases, and 8 bases stayed unmatched. CDR1 is SNHLY and CDR2 is FYNNEI in the germline V gene. CDR3 length: 13 amino acids. The CDR3 nucleotides read TGTGCCACCCGACAGGGGAGTGGAGAGACCCAGTACTTC. This sequence encodes CATRQGSGETQYF.

The chain is built from TRBV4-1 and TRBJ2-5; the D is unclear. Germline-derived CDR1 and CDR2 are MGHRA and YSYEKL. This CDR3 has 12 amino acids. Trimming took off 3 bases at V and 4 bases at J, with 6 bases between the two ends. The CDR3 DNA follows: TGCGCCAGCAGCCACCCTCGAGAGACCCAGTACTTC. Translated: CASSHPRETQYF.

The V and J genes are TRBV4-2 and TRBJ2-1; TRBD2 agrees at 9 bases. The V and J ends lost 0 bases and 7 bases, in that order; junction bases with no gene match: 13. The CDR3 covers 18 residues. Germline CDR1 LGHNA, CDR2 YNFKEQ. This CDR3 is CASSQDPSGATRGNEQFF. CDR3 nucleotide sequence: TGTGCCAGCAGCCAAGACCCTAGCGGGGCGACAAGGGGGAATGAGCAGTTCTTC.

This clone was detected only once. CDR3 residues: CASSDPLGPGELFF. The CDR3 nucleotides read TGCGCCAGCAGTGATCCTCTAGGCCCCGGGGAGCTGTTTTTT. The chain employs TRBV10-1 and TRBJ2-2; D uncertain. Trimming took off 3 bases at V and 6 bases at J, with 11 bases between the two ends. Per the germline V gene, CDR1 is WNHNN and CDR2 is SYGVQD (reference sequence). CDR3 length: 14 residues.

This chain uses TRBV19 with TRBJ1-3; D uncertain. Germline CDR1 is LNHDA and CDR2 is SQIVND (reference sequence). V shed 1 base and J shed 0 bases, with 7 bases lying between them. This CDR3 is built from 15 residues. CDR3 coding DNA: TGTGCCAGTAGTATAGGACACCACTCTGGAAACACCATATATTTT. Residues: CASSIGHHSGNTIYF.

This chain uses TRBV5-4 with TRBJ1-1; 9 nucleotides align to TRBD1. CDR1 and CDR2 from the germline V gene are SGHNT and YYREEE (reference sequence). With 3 bases clipped from V and 1 base from J, the junction kept 4 bases outside the gene matches. CDR3 length equals 15 residues. The CDR3 bases are TGTGCCAGCAGCTCCGCGGGACAGGGGAACACTGAAGCTTTCTTT. Its translation is CASSSAGQGNTEAFF.

The chain combines TRBV29-1 with TRBJ2-3; the D gene is possibly TRBD1 (6 bases). This CDR3 is 16 amino acids long. The germline V gene encodes CDR1 SQVTM and CDR2 ANQGSEA. Deletions cut 4 bases from V and 2 bases from J, with 19 bases between. CDR3 sequence (DNA): TGCAGCGTTGGTAGATCCTCCGACAGGTTCACAGATACGCAGTATTTT. It encodes CSVGRSSDRFTDTQYF.

This sequence joins TRBV30 and TRBJ1-5; 9 nucleotides line up with TRBD1. This CDR3 is built from 14 residues. J was trimmed by 4 bases and V by 0 bases; bases with no gene match: 1. Germline V gives CDR1 GTSNPN, CDR2 SVGIG (reference sequence). The CDR3 spells CAWSVGTGNQPQHF. As DNA, the CDR3 is TGTGCCTGGAGTGTTGGGACAGGGAATCAGCCCCAGCATTTT.

The V call is TRBV30, the J call TRBJ2-7; TRBD1 matches at 8 bases. CDR3 length: 14 amino acids. V was pared by 7 bases and J by 2 bases, with 10 bases of the junction left unmatched. The germline V gene has CDR1 GTSNPN and CDR2 SVGIG (reference sequence). The CDR3 nucleotides read TGTGCCTTTATACCGGGACAGGAAACCTACGAGCAGTACTTC. Its translation is CAFIPGQETYEQYF.

DNA for the CDR3: TGTGCCAGCAGCGTCACCGGGACAAACCAAGAGACCCAGTACTTC. As protein: CASSVTGTNQETQYF. The chain is built from TRBV9 and TRBJ2-5; perhaps TRBD1 as D (6 bases). V lost 2 bases and J 0 bases, leaving 11 bases between the germline ends. The CDR3 spans 15 residues. The germline gives CDR1 SGDLS, CDR2 YYNGEE. The entire variable domain, with the rest obtained from reference TRBV9 and TRBJ2-5, is as follows: DSGVTQTPKHLITATGQRVTLRCSPRSGDLSVYWYQQSLDQGLQFLIQYYNGEERAKGNILERFSAQQFPDLHSELNLSSLELGDSALYFCASSVTGTNQETQYFGPGTRLLVL.

The rearrangement joins TRBV12-5 to TRBJ1-5, with D tentatively TRBD1 (6 bases). The CDR3 length is 17 residues. Trimming stripped 0 bases from V and 3 bases from J, with 15 bases between. CDR1 and CDR2 (germline): LGHNT, FRNRAP. The CDR3: CASGLVRGRGDNQPQHF. CDR3 nucleotide sequence: TGTGCTAGTGGTTTGGTACGGGGCAGGGGAGACAATCAGCCCCAGCATTTT.